Each of the 15 T cell receptor beta chains below was sequenced from the same sample in a study of T cells in localized non-small cell lung cancer (dated by TCRdb to 2020 to 2022). Libraries were constructed by the immunoSEQ multiplex PCR assay. TCRdb re-hosts the immuneACCESS table, in-frame sequences only. Its copies lack some clones; in the studies checked, an unresolved V gene accounts for under half of them, and the cause for the rest is not known. This sample lists tens of thousands of clones; 85% to 90% were detected once. The biggest ten clones account for 10% to 15% of the sample. Sequenced here: peripheral blood, sampled before any cancer treatment. The receptors shown here come from a female donor older than 55 with stage III squamous cell lung carcinoma.

The chain is built from TRBV21-1 and TRBJ2-7; TRBD1 is the table's D call and was not checked against the DNA. TRBV21-1 is a listed pseudogene. The CDR3 length is 16 residues. In nucleotides, the CDR3 is TGTGCCAGCAGCAAAGCGCTGGACAGGGGGCCCTACGAGCAGTACTTC. Its protein product is CASSKALDRGPYEQYF.

Only a few counts were recorded for this clone. The rearrangement joins TRBV7-2 to TRBJ2-7; D is unclear. The germline V and J ends were trimmed by 5 bases and 3 bases, with 11 bases remaining between them. CDR3 length equals 13 residues. The V gene's germline CDR1 is SGHTA and CDR2 FQGNSA. The CDR3 DNA is TGTGCCAGCAGCACCTCGGGCGGCTACGAGCAGTACTTC. This codes for CASSTSGGYEQYF. The complete variable domain, with remaining parts taken from reference TRBV7-2 and TRBJ2-7, reads GAGVSQSPSNKVTEKGKDVELRCDPISGHTALYWYRQSLGQGLEFLIYFQGNSAPDKSGLPSDRFSAERTGGSVSTLTIQRTQQEDSAVYLCASSTSGGYEQYFGPGTRLTVT.

V usage is TRBV18 and J usage is TRBJ2-3; TRBD1 or TRBD2 may be the D gene (5 bases each). Trimming removed 1 base from V and 2 bases from J, with 13 bases in between. The CDR3 has 16 amino acids. Germline V lookup: CDR1 KGHSH, CDR2 LQKENI. CDR3 nucleotides: TGTGCCAGCTCACCACAGGGACCTAGGATCACAGATACGCAGTATTTT. Protein sequence: CASSPQGPRITDTQYF. Full variable domain (missing parts from reference TRBV18 and TRBJ2-3): NAGVMQNPRHLVRRRGQEARLRCSPMKGHSHVYWYRQLPEEGLKFMVYLQKENIIDESGMPKERFSAEFPKEGPSILRIQQVVRGDSAAYFCASSPQGPRITDTQYFGPGTRLTVL.

The rearrangement links TRBV27 to TRBJ1-2, with TRBD1 matching over 8 bases. The CDR3 spans 17 residues. Trimming cost V 0 bases and J 7 bases; bases outside gene matches: 13. Germline CDR1 MNHEY, CDR2 SMNVEV (reference sequence). The CDR3 sequence: CASSLSGTGVFSSGYTF. CDR3 DNA sequence: TGTGCCAGCAGTTTATCTGGGACAGGTGTATTTTCCTCTGGCTACACCTTC.

The chain joins TRBV9 to TRBJ2-3, with 11 bases lining up with TRBD2. Trimming took 4 bases from V and 5 from J; bases not matched to a gene: 3. Germline-derived CDR1 and CDR2 are SGDLS and YYNGEE. The CDR3 runs 14 residues. The DNA of the CDR3 is TGTGCCAGCAGCCTTAGCGGGAGGGAAGATACGCAGTATTTT. This encodes CASSLSGREDTQYF.

V and J are TRBV29-1 and TRBJ1-2, with 7 positions matching TRBD1. The CDR3 length is 11 residues. J gave up 8 bases and V 5 bases, and 5 bases lay outside the gene matches. Germline assignment: CDR1 SQVTM and CDR2 ANQGSEA. CDR3 DNA: TGCAGCGTTTACGACAGGGAAGGCTACACCTTC. Its protein product is CSVYDREGYTF.

The V call is TRBV15, the J call TRBJ2-5; 15 nucleotides line up with TRBD2. The V and J ends lost 3 bases and 5 bases, in that order; junction bases with no gene match: 1. The CDR3 is 15 residues long. The germline V gene encodes CDR1 LNHNV and CDR2 YYDKDF (reference sequence). CDR3 coding DNA: TGTGCCACCAGCAGTGGACTAGCGGGAGGGGAGACCCAGTACTTC. This sequence encodes CATSSGLAGGETQYF.

The J gene is TRBJ2-3, the V gene TRBV4-1, with a possible D match to TRBD1 (6 bases). The CDR3 sequence is 18 residues long. The V and J ends lost 4 bases and 4 bases respectively, with 24 bases between them. From germline, CDR1 is MGHRA and CDR2 YSYEKL. DNA for the CDR3: TGCGCCAGCAGCCCAAGTCGGATCAGGGGCCCCCGAGCAGATACGCAGTATTTT. Its protein is CASSPSRIRGPRADTQYF.

V is TRBV28 and J is TRBJ2-7; D is ambiguous. The CDR3 has 12 amino acids. Germline CDR1 reads MDHEN; CDR2 reads SYDVKM. Trimming left V 2 bases short and J 3 bases short, with 5 bases between. The CDR3 sequence is CASSLTFYEQYF. For the CDR3, the DNA is TGTGCCAGCAGTTTAACCTTCTACGAGCAGTACTTC.

The gene calls are TRBV15 and TRBJ2-6, with D hard to call. This CDR3 is built from 17 residues. Trimming took 0 bases from V and 2 from J, leaving 11 bases between them. Germline assignment: CDR1 LNHNV and CDR2 YYDKDF (reference sequence). The CDR3 is CATSRDLPATGANVLTF. As DNA, the CDR3 is TGTGCCACCAGCAGAGATCTCCCGGCTACTGGGGCCAACGTCCTGACTTTC.

The CDR3 bases are TGTGCCAGCAGGAACCAGAACACTGAAGCTTTCTTT. Protein product: CASRNQNTEAFF. The chain links TRBV5-4 to TRBJ1-1; D ambiguous. Germline CDR1 is SGHNT and CDR2 is YYREEE (reference sequence). Trimming pared 5 bases from V and 1 base from J, leaving 6 bases between. The CDR3 is 12 residues long.

Turning to this clone: Compared with germline, one end of the junction differs, possibly owing to a read error. This sequence joins TRBV11-3 and TRBJ2-6; D uncertain. In germline, CDR1 is SGHNT, CDR2 YENEEA. This CDR3 region has 18 residues. CDR3 DNA sequence: TGTGCCAGCAGCATCGGATACATCTCGACAAAGTCGGGCCAACGTCCTGATTTC. Encoded protein: CASSIGYISTKSGQRPDF.

This clone was seen only once. This chain connects TRBV7-2 to TRBJ1-1; 7 bases match TRBD1. Looked up from germline, CDR1 is SGHTA and CDR2 is FQGNSA. V trimming: 6 bases; J trimming: 1 base; junction bases outside the gene matches: 5. CDR3 length: 14 amino acids. CDR3 sequence: CASRPGQANTEAFF. The CDR3 DNA follows: TGTGCCAGCAGACCAGGACAGGCGAACACTGAAGCTTTCTTT.

The chain employs TRBV7-9 and TRBJ2-5; 9 nucleotides match TRBD1. With the DNA end fitting TRBJ2-7 better, the J assignment may be wrong. The CDR3 is made up of 16 amino acids. Germline CDR1 is SEHNR and CDR2 is FQNEAQ (reference sequence). The CDR3 region is CASSLGEDRGSYEQYF. The CDR3 region has the DNA TGTGCCAGCAGCTTGGGAGAGGACAGGGGAAGCTACGAGCAGTACTTC.

This clone was detected once. The chain recombines TRBV29-1 with TRBJ2-3, with TRBD1 matching 7 bases. Looked up from germline, CDR1 is SQVTM and CDR2 is ANQGSEA. Trimming took 5 bases from V and 0 from J; bases not matched to a gene: 8. This CDR3 has 15 amino acids. DNA for the CDR3: TGCAGCGTTCCCGCAGGGGGTGCTAGCACAGATACGCAGTATTTT. This translates into CSVPAGGASTDTQYF.